Each of the 28 T cell receptor beta chains below was sequenced from the same sample in a study of T cells expressing NK-cell markers. After re-calling the 5' RACE reads, TCRdb lists one entry per CDR3 protein, DNA absent. Its clone listing holds 200,000 to 300,000 distinct CDR3 sequences. The specimen sequenced was blood T cells: a sorted CD56 or NKG2C T cell subset, CD4+ or CD8+ T cells, or bulk PBMC T cells (not recorded which). These receptors came from a woman between 18 and 75 years old in good health.

This chain connects TRBV12-3 or TRBV12-4 to TRBJ1-6. This CDR3 has 11 residues. The CDR3 loop reads CASSLSSPLHF.

This sequence joins TRBV20-1 and TRBJ2-1; TCRdb selects TRBD2, and the lack of DNA leaves this call unchecked. The CDR3 sequence is 15 residues long. CDR1 DFQATT and CDR2 SNEGSKA come from the germline V gene (reference sequence). CDR3 residues: CSARDPRSVYNEQFF.

This sequence joins TRBV5-1 and TRBJ1-1; no DNA is available, so the TRBD1 call from TCRdb remains unchecked. Germline V gives CDR1 SGHRS, CDR2 YFSETQ. The CDR3 contains 15 residues. This chain's CDR3 is CASSGQGGRNTEAFF.

The rearrangement uses TRBV5-1 and TRBJ1-2. The CDR3 totals 15 residues. Germline V gives CDR1 SGHRS, CDR2 YFSETQ. The CDR3 reads CASSLEWPVGYGYTF.

The rearrangement joins TRBV7-3 to TRBJ2-3; TCRdb proposes TRBD2, but this gene call is untestable without DNA. The CDR3 contains 15 residues. Germline loops: CDR1 SGHTA, CDR2 FQGTGA. Here the CDR3 reads CASSLNSGVADTQYF.

The chain joins TRBV20-1 to TRBJ1-5; the D call of TRBD1 rests on TCRdb alone, since no DNA is present to check it. This CDR3 comprises 17 residues. The germline V gene has CDR1 DFQATT and CDR2 SNEGSKA (reference sequence). The CDR3 loop reads CSAAGQGGAYSNQPQHF.

This chain joins TRBV18 and TRBJ2-3. CDR1 is KGHSH, CDR2 LQKENI, per germline. The CDR3 has 14 residues. This chain's CDR3 is CASSPLQSTDTQYF. Filled out from reference TRBV18 and TRBJ2-3, the complete variable domain reads NAGVMQNPRHLVRRRGQEARLRCSPMKGHSHVYWYRQLPEEGLKFMVYLQKENIIDESGMPKERFSAEFPKEGPSILRIQQVVRGDSAAYFCASSPLQSTDTQYFGPGTRLTVL.

V gene TRBV5-4 combines with J gene TRBJ1-1; TCRdb names TRBD1, which stays unverified in the absence of DNA. The CDR3 has 16 residues. Germline V gene data show CDR1 as SGHNT and CDR2 as YYREEE (reference sequence). This CDR3 reads CASSPGSRSLITLKGF.

The genes are TRBV12-3 or TRBV12-4 and TRBJ1-1; absent DNA, TCRdb's TRBD1 call cannot be checked. CDR3 length equals 15 residues. CDR3 region: CASSSPEGQNTEAFF.

The chain has TRBV6-1 and TRBJ1-5; TCRdb outputs TRBD1, but without DNA this stays unchecked. This CDR3 spans 14 amino acids. In germline, CDR1 is MNHNS, CDR2 SASEGT. The CDR3 spells CASTPDWVGQPQHF.

This rearrangement joins TRBV5-1 to TRBJ2-7; TCRdb calls TRBD2, which cannot be checked without DNA. Germline V gene data show CDR1 as SGHRS and CDR2 as YFSETQ. This CDR3 has 16 residues. The CDR3 reads CASNLAGGRSSYEQYF.

V usage is TRBV7-9 and J usage is TRBJ1-1. CDR3 size: 12 residues. Per germline, CDR1 SEHNR and CDR2 FQNEAQ (reference sequence). The CDR3: CASSALLTEAFF.

The rearrangement uses TRBV6-1 and TRBJ2-4; without DNA, the TCRdb call of TRBD1 cannot be checked. This CDR3 is 13 amino acids long. Per the germline V gene, CDR1 is MNHNS and CDR2 is SASEGT. The CDR3 is CASRGQVANIQYF.

The J gene is TRBJ2-1, the V gene TRBV20-1; without DNA, the TCRdb call of TRBD1 cannot be checked. Per germline, CDR1 DFQATT and CDR2 SNEGSKA (reference sequence). This CDR3 is 12 amino acids long. This chain's CDR3 is CSARGANNEQFF.

This chain links TRBV11-1 with TRBJ1-1. The germline V gene encodes CDR1 SGHAT and CDR2 FQDESV (reference sequence). The CDR3 length is 13 residues. This chain's CDR3 is CASSRQTNTEAFF.

The CDR3 spells CASSFGDGSYNEQFF. This chain connects TRBV5-1 to TRBJ2-1. Germline assignment: CDR1 SGHRS and CDR2 YFSETQ. There are 15 residues in the CDR3. Full variable domain (missing parts from reference TRBV5-1 and TRBJ2-1): KAGVTQTPRYLIKTRGQQVTLSCSPISGHRSVSWYQQTPGQGLQFLFEYFSETQRNKGNFPGRFSGRQFSNSRSEMNVSTLELGDSALYLCASSFGDGSYNEQFFGPGTRLTVL.

The chain employs TRBV7-3 and TRBJ2-3; TCRdb calls TRBD1, which cannot be checked without DNA. The CDR3 spans 15 residues. CDR1 is SGHTA and CDR2 is FQGTGA in the germline V gene. This chain's CDR3 is CASSPRGGGTDTQYF.

The chain recombines TRBV5-4 with TRBJ2-7; lacking DNA, the TRBD1 call made by TCRdb goes unchecked. CDR3 length: 14 amino acids. From germline, CDR1 is SGHNT and CDR2 YYREEE (reference sequence). The CDR3 sequence is CASSGGGQRDEQYF.

The J gene is TRBJ1-5, the V gene TRBV6-1. The length of the CDR3 is 14 residues. The germline V gene encodes CDR1 MNHNS and CDR2 SASEGT. The CDR3 sequence is CASSEMVGRQSQHF.

This chain uses TRBV7-2 with TRBJ1-6. Germline CDR1 reads SGHTA; CDR2 reads FQGNSA. The CDR3 is made up of 16 amino acids. CDR3 residues: CASSLSGGWKNSPLHF. Drawing the rest from reference TRBV7-2 and TRBJ1-6, the complete variable domain is GAGVSQSPSNKVTEKGKDVELRCDPISGHTALYWYRQSLGQGLEFLIYFQGNSAPDKSGLPSDRFSAERTGGSVSTLTIQRTQQEDSAVYLCASSLSGGWKNSPLHFGNGTRLTVT.

The gene calls are TRBV11-2 and TRBJ2-1; checking the TCRdb D call of TRBD2 is not possible without DNA. The CDR3 is made up of 14 amino acids. Germline CDR1 is SGHAT and CDR2 is FQNNGV. CDR3 residues: CASSLGLEGNEQFF.

The genes are TRBV12-3 or TRBV12-4 and TRBJ2-3; TCRdb lists TRBD1, though no DNA is available to test this call. The CDR3 extends over 20 amino acids. The CDR3: CASSLGDGGGRWGSTDTQYF.

V is TRBV18 and J is TRBJ2-7; there is no DNA to check the TCRdb D call of TRBD1. CDR3 length: 16 residues. The germline V gene has CDR1 KGHSH and CDR2 LQKENI. The CDR3 reads CASSPPRNRASHEQYF.

The chain has TRBV25-1 and TRBJ2-7; the D gene TCRdb calls, TRBD1, cannot be checked with no DNA. CDR3 length: 15 amino acids. Germline V gives CDR1 MGHDK, CDR2 SYGVNS. The CDR3 loop reads CASSDDRRLSYEQYF.

This chain uses TRBV7-9 with TRBJ1-5. From germline, CDR1 is SEHNR and CDR2 FQNEAQ (reference sequence). The length of the CDR3 is 14 residues. The CDR3 spells CASSLAGGVQPQHF.

J is TRBJ2-1 and V is TRBV20-1; the D call from TCRdb, TRBD2, cannot be confirmed without DNA. CDR1 and CDR2 from the germline V gene are DFQATT and SNEGSKA (reference sequence). This CDR3 comprises 12 residues. The CDR3: CSARGLLNEQFF.

The chain has TRBV25-1 and TRBJ1-6; TCRdb names TRBD1, which stays unverified in the absence of DNA. The CDR3 has 13 residues. Germline values: CDR1 MGHDK, CDR2 SYGVNS. The CDR3: CASSEATVSPLHF.

The rearrangement joins TRBV2 to TRBJ2-5; TCRdb reports TRBD1, a call that lacks DNA to check it against. The length of the CDR3 is 14 residues. CDR1 and CDR2 (germline): SNHLY, FYNNEI. CDR3 sequence: CASSRDSHQETQYF.